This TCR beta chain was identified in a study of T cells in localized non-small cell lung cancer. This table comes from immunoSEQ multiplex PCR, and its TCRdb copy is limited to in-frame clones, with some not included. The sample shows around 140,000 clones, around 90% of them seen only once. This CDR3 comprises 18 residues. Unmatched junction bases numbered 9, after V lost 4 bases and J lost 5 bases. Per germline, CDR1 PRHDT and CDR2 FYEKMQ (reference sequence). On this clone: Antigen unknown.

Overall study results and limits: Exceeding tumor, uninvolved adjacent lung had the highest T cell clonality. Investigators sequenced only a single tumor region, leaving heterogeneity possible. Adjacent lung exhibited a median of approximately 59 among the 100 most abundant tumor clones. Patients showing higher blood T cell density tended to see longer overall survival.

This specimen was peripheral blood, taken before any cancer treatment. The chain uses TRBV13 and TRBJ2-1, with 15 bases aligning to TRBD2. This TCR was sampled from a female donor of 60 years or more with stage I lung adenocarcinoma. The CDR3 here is CASSSGGLAGGWNNEQFF. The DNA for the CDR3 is TGTGCCAGCAGCTCAGGGGGACTAGCGGGAGGCTGGAACAATGAGCAGTTCTTC.